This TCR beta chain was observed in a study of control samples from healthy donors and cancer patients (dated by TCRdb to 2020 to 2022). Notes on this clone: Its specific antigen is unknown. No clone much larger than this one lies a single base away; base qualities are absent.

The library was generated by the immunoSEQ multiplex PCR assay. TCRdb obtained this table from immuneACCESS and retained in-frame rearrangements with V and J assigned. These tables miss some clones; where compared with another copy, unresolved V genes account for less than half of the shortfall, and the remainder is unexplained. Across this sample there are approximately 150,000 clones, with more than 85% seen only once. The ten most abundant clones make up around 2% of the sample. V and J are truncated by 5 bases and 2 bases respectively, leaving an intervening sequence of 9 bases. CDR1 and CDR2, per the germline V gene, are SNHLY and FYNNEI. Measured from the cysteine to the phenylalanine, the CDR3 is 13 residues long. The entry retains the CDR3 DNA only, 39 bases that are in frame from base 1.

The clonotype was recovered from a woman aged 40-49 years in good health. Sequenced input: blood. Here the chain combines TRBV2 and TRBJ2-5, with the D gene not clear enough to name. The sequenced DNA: TGTGCCAGCAGTCAAGAGAGACAAGAGACCCAGTACTTC. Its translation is CASSQERQETQYF.